Following are 15 T cell receptor beta chains from one sample sequenced in a study of cytotoxic CD8 clonotypes in ibrutinib-treated CLL. Sequencing was performed with immunoSEQ multiplex PCR; in TCRdb, only in-frame clones are kept and a portion is missing. Here the sample spans hundreds of thousands of clones, 70% being singletons. Here the sequenced sample was PBMCs, taken after 24 months of ibrutinib treatment. Every receptor here comes from a human donor with chronic lymphocytic leukemia.

In DNA, the CDR3 is TGTGCCAGCAGTTTAGCGGGCACCTACAATGAGCAGTTCTTC. Its translation is CASSLAGTYNEQFF. The chain links TRBV28 to TRBJ2-1; a possible D gene is TRBD2 (5 bases). CDR1 MDHEN and CDR2 SYDVKM come from the germline V gene. This CDR3 comprises 14 residues. Between the trimmed V and J ends, which lost 2 bases and 2 bases, there was a span of 7 bases.

This chain uses TRBV29-1 with TRBJ2-3; D is perhaps TRBD2 (6 bases). Between the trimmed V and J ends, which lost 4 bases and 5 bases, there was a span of 16 bases. The CDR3 is 14 amino acids. Germline V lookup: CDR1 SQVTM, CDR2 ANQGSEA. The CDR3 spells CSVVQGLREDTQYF. DNA of the CDR3: TGCAGCGTTGTTCAGGGATTGCGGGAAGATACGCAGTATTTT.

This clone was seen a handful of times. CDR3 nucleotide sequence: TGTGCCAGCAGTGCGGAGCACGTTCAGCCCCAGCATTTT. This sequence encodes CASSAEHVQPQHF. The V and J genes are TRBV2 and TRBJ1-5; D not resolved. The CDR3 runs 13 residues. V was cut by 4 bases and J by 6 bases, with 10 bases left in between. Germline values: CDR1 SNHLY, CDR2 FYNNEI.

This clone has just one count. The gene calls are TRBV29-1 and TRBJ1-3; D is unresolved. V lost 4 bases, J lost 2 bases, and 9 bases lay in between. The germline gives CDR1 SQVTM, CDR2 ANQGSEA. The CDR3 runs to 13 residues. CDR3 sequence: CSVAAEAGNTIYF. The CDR3 bases are TGCAGCGTTGCAGCCGAGGCTGGAAACACCATATATTTT.

V usage is TRBV7-2 and J usage is TRBJ2-7; 8 nucleotides agree with TRBD2. Germline V CDR1 and CDR2: SGHTA, FQGNSA. Germline trimming cut 5 bases from V and 5 bases from J; bases unmatched to any gene: 8. This CDR3 comprises 14 residues. CDR3 bases: TGTGCCAGCAGCCCCGGGAGGGGAAGGGACGAGCAGTACTTC. Its translation: CASSPGRGRDEQYF.

This CDR3 reads CASSPGQGVNEQFF. DNA for the CDR3: TGTGCCAGCAGTCCGGGACAGGGGGTTAATGAGCAGTTCTTC. This chain uses TRBV11-2 with TRBJ2-1, with 11 positions matching TRBD1. Germline V gene data show CDR1 as SGHAT and CDR2 as FQNNGV. Trimming cost V 6 bases and J 7 bases; bases outside gene matches: 5. The CDR3 contains 14 residues.

This rearrangement joins TRBV18 to TRBJ2-7; 11 bases fit TRBD2. Germline CDR1 is KGHSH and CDR2 is LQKENI. This CDR3 is built from 15 residues. Losses at the gene ends were 4 bases for V and 7 bases for J; bases not matched to a gene: 9. CDR3 in amino acids: CASSRSTSGNKEQYF. CDR3 nucleotides: TGTGCCAGCTCACGATCGACTAGCGGGAACAAGGAGCAGTACTTC.

The rearrangement links TRBV10-2 to TRBJ2-7; maybe TRBD1 (6 bases). Germline-derived CDR1 and CDR2 are WSHSY and SAAADI. V was clipped by 4 bases and J by 6 bases, with 13 bases between them. This CDR3 has 13 amino acids. Here the CDR3 reads CASSVQGSGEQYF. CDR3 DNA: TGCGCCAGCAGTGTGCAGGGGTCGGGCGAGCAGTACTTC.

The CDR3 loop reads CASSPGLAGANEQYF. As DNA, the CDR3 is TGCGCCAGTAGCCCGGGACTAGCGGGAGCGAACGAGCAGTACTTC. The V gene is TRBV5-1, the J gene TRBJ2-7; 14 bases align to TRBD2. V lost 8 bases to trimming and J lost 5 bases; unmatched junction nucleotides: 9. CDR1 is SGHRS, CDR2 YFSETQ, per germline. The CDR3 totals 15 residues.

V gene TRBV29-1 combines with J gene TRBJ1-4; D is unclear. Germline CDR1 is SQVTM and CDR2 is ANQGSEA. CDR3 length: 14 residues. Trimming shortened V by 2 bases and J by 3 bases, and 10 bases separated the two germline ends. CDR3 residues: CSVERAAPNEKLFF. CDR3 sequence (DNA): TGCAGCGTTGAAAGGGCAGCTCCTAATGAAAAACTGTTTTTT.

This chain joins TRBV2 and TRBJ2-3; the D is unclear. Trimming removed 8 bases at V and 3 bases at J, with 12 bases between. The CDR3 runs to 13 residues. Germline-derived CDR1 and CDR2 are SNHLY and FYNNEI. CDR3 region: CASRAPRTDTQYF. For the CDR3, the DNA is TGTGCCAGCCGGGCCCCGAGGACAGATACGCAGTATTTT.

The chain is built from TRBV5-1 and TRBJ2-1; D remains ambiguous. Trimming pared 4 bases from V and 2 bases from J, leaving 4 bases between. CDR1 is SGHRS and CDR2 is YFSETQ in the germline V gene. CDR3 length: 12 residues. This CDR3 reads CASSLPYNEQFF. The CDR3 DNA reads as TGCGCCAGCAGCCTGCCCTACAATGAGCAGTTCTTC.

The chain employs TRBV7-2 and TRBJ2-7, with D possibly matching TRBD1 (6 bases). The ends were cut back, 1 base at V and 2 bases at J, with 15 bases in the middle. The CDR3 spans 16 residues. Germline CDR1 is SGHTA and CDR2 is FQGNSA. Written as DNA, the CDR3 is TGTGCCAGCAGCTTAGTCGCAGGGGATATAGCCTACGAGCAGTACTTC. Its translation is CASSLVAGDIAYEQYF.

This chain links TRBV6-5 with TRBJ2-7; TRBD2 matches at 7 bases. CDR3 length: 15 residues. The V segment lost 0 bases and the J segment 5 bases; nucleotides outside the gene matches: 7. Germline values: CDR1 MNHEY, CDR2 SVGAGI. CDR3: CASSYSVGGSHEQYF. In nucleotides, the CDR3 is TGTGCCAGCAGTTACTCGGTCGGCGGGAGTCACGAGCAGTACTTC.

In DNA form, the CDR3 reads TGTGCCAGCAGTTTATTCGACAGGGATCACGAGCAGTACTTC. It is translated as CASSLFDRDHEQYF. J is TRBJ2-7 and V is TRBV27; 7 bases match TRBD1. J gave up 5 bases and V 1 base, and 5 bases lay outside the gene matches. CDR3 length: 14 amino acids. The V gene's germline CDR1 is MNHEY and CDR2 SMNVEV (reference sequence).